Presented here are 28 T cell receptor beta chains from one specimen sequenced in a study of shared clonotypes between healthy human individuals. TCRdb's table, derived via immunoSEQ multiplex PCR, lists solely in-frame clones and lacks some. The data contain more than 400,000 clones, approximately 78% of them singletons. The source material was PBMCs. The receptors were gathered from a woman between 40 and 55 years old in good health. Some clones in this sample may be carry-over from other donors' samples.

A word on this clone: An end of the junction differs from the germline gene, which may be a read error. The chain combines TRBV19 with TRBJ2-4; TRBD1 aligns across 8 bases. CDR1 and CDR2 from the germline V gene are LNHDA and SQIVND (reference sequence). The length of the CDR3 is 17 residues. CDR3 coding DNA: TGTGCCAGTAGTCCCCACCCAGGGGGGACAGGCAAAAACATTCAGCACTTC. Translating it yields CASSPHPGGTGKNIQHF.

This sequence joins TRBV27 and TRBJ2-7, with D uncertain. This CDR3 is built from 12 residues. Germline assignment: CDR1 MNHEY and CDR2 SMNVEV (reference sequence). V lost 5 bases to trimming and J lost 2 bases, with 7 bases between them. CDR3 sequence (DNA): TGTGCCAGCAGTACCCCCCCCTACGAGCAGTACTTC. Protein: CASSTPPYEQYF.

The CDR3 sequence: CASSQDGLNYGYTF. The DNA of the CDR3 is TGCGCCAGCAGCCAAGACGGTCTCAACTATGGCTACACCTTC. The genes are TRBV4-3 and TRBJ1-2, with D uncertain. CDR3 length equals 14 residues. Between the trimmed V and J ends, which lost 0 bases and 2 bases, there was a span of 7 bases. The germline V gene has CDR1 LGHNA and CDR2 YSLEER.

This rearrangement joins TRBV19 to TRBJ2-2; 7 bases match TRBD1. CDR3 length equals 14 residues. The germline V gene encodes CDR1 LNHDA and CDR2 SQIVND (reference sequence). V shed 5 bases, J shed 7 bases, and the junction held 7 bases outside the gene matches. CDR3 coding DNA: TGTGCCAGTAGTGCCCAGACAGGGCTCGGGGAGCTGTTTTTT. It codes for CASSAQTGLGELFF.

The V and J genes are TRBV2 and TRBJ2-5; either TRBD1 or TRBD2 may supply D (6 bases each). The V gene lost 4 bases and the J gene lost 5 bases, with 14 bases spanning the gap. This CDR3 has 14 residues. CDR1 is SNHLY and CDR2 is FYNNEI in the germline V gene. The CDR3 reads CASSGIGGGETQYF. DNA of the CDR3: TGTGCCAGCAGTGGTATCGGAGGGGGGGAGACCCAGTACTTC.

The chain combines TRBV28 with TRBJ2-7; TRBD2 aligns across 9 bases. The CDR3 spans 13 residues. CDR1 is MDHEN and CDR2 is SYDVKM in the germline V gene. J was trimmed by 4 bases and V by 8 bases; bases with no gene match: 6. The CDR3 reads CASGVSGRYEQYF. CDR3 bases: TGTGCCAGCGGCGTCAGCGGGAGGTACGAGCAGTACTTC.

The CDR3 DNA reads as TGTGCCAGCAGTGAATTCGGAGCGGGAGGGTTGGAGACCCAGTACTTC. Protein sequence: CASSEFGAGGLETQYF. The rearrangement joins TRBV25-1 to TRBJ2-5, with 10 bases aligning to TRBD2. Germline V gives CDR1 MGHDK, CDR2 SYGVNS. The CDR3 spans 16 residues. Trimming removed 1 base from V and 5 bases from J; junction bases left unmatched: 7. Full variable domain (missing parts from reference TRBV25-1 and TRBJ2-5): EADIYQTPRYLVIGTGKKITLECSQTMGHDKMYWYQQDPGMELHLIHYSYGVNSTEKGDLSSESTVSRIRTEHFPLTLESARPSHTSQYLCASSEFGAGGLETQYFGPGTRLLVL.

This chain links TRBV6-4 with TRBJ2-3; 12 bases map to TRBD2. This CDR3 comprises 20 residues. Looked up from germline, CDR1 is MRHNA and CDR2 is SNTAGT. The ends lost 8 bases at V and 1 base at J; junction bases unmatched: 19. The CDR3 protein is CASHGGFMTRLAGGTDTQYF. The DNA for the CDR3 is TGTGCCAGCCATGGGGGCTTCATGACTAGACTAGCGGGGGGCACAGATACGCAGTATTTT.

V gene TRBV27 combines with J gene TRBJ1-1; tentatively, D is TRBD1 (6 bases). Deletions cut 7 bases from V and 0 bases from J, with 18 bases between. The CDR3 is 16 residues long. Germline loops: CDR1 MNHEY, CDR2 SMNVEV (reference sequence). The CDR3 loop reads CASKQTGIYVNTEAFF. CDR3 nucleotide sequence: TGTGCCAGCAAACAAACAGGGATCTACGTGAACACTGAAGCTTTCTTT.

The chain uses TRBV7-2 and TRBJ2-7; D unresolved. V was shortened by 8 bases and J by 4 bases, with 21 bases between the two germline ends. The germline CDR1 and CDR2 sequences are SGHTA and FQGNSA. The CDR3 sequence is 15 residues long. The CDR3 DNA reads as TGTGCCAGCGCCACTAATGGTGGGTCAGGATACGAGCAGTACTTC. It translates to CASATNGGSGYEQYF.

The chain couples TRBV7-2 to TRBJ1-5; the D is unclear. This CDR3 is built from 12 residues. Germline V CDR1 and CDR2: SGHTA, FQGNSA. V was pared by 4 bases and J by 8 bases, with 9 bases between. The CDR3 region is CASSSPGEPQHF. Here the CDR3 DNA reads TGTGCCAGCAGCTCCCCCGGGGAGCCCCAGCATTTT.

This sequence joins TRBV7-2 and TRBJ2-1; 9 bases are shared with TRBD2. The CDR3 has 16 amino acids. J lost 6 bases, V lost 2 bases, and 8 bases had no gene match. Germline lookup yields CDR1 SGHTA and CDR2 FQGNSA. CDR3 bases: TGTGCCAGCAGCTTATTCGGCGGGAGGGTCCCCAATGAGCAGTTCTTC. It yields the protein CASSLFGGRVPNEQFF.

Ten or more counts support this clone. V is TRBV10-1 and J is TRBJ2-7; 8 bases fit TRBD1. CDR1 WNHNN and CDR2 SYGVQD come from the germline V gene (reference sequence). V was pared by 2 bases and J by 5 bases, with 8 bases of the junction left unmatched. The CDR3 totals 15 residues. The CDR3 sequence is CASSETTGALDEQYF. CDR3 bases: TGCGCCAGCAGTGAGACGACAGGGGCCCTGGACGAGCAGTACTTC.

This clone was picked up a small number of times. The chain recombines TRBV9 with TRBJ1-2; D gene unclear. There are 15 residues in the CDR3. Trimming took off 0 bases at V and 4 bases at J, with 13 bases between the two ends. Germline values: CDR1 SGDLS, CDR2 YYNGEE. In nucleotides, the CDR3 is TGTGCCAGCAGCGTAGCTTTGCAGAGTAGCTATGGCTACACCTTC. The encoded protein is CASSVALQSSYGYTF.

This clone was observed once. The chain combines TRBV6-5 with TRBJ2-4; 7 nucleotides match TRBD1. The CDR3 runs 15 residues. V dropped 0 bases and J dropped 6; count of bases not matched to a gene: 5. Germline V lookup: CDR1 MNHEY, CDR2 SVGAGI. Here the CDR3 DNA reads TGTGCCAGCAGTTACTCGTCGGGGACAGTAAACATTCAGTACTTC. It encodes CASSYSSGTVNIQYF.

This clone was recorded a few times. The rearrangement joins TRBV2 to TRBJ1-6; a weak D match, TRBD1 (6 bases). Trimming cost V 8 bases and J 4 bases, with 9 bases left between them. Germline lookup yields CDR1 SNHLY and CDR2 FYNNEI. This CDR3 contains 13 residues. The CDR3 spells CASAQGYNSPLHF. The CDR3 bases are TGTGCCAGCGCTCAGGGGTATAATTCACCCCTCCACTTT. The full variable domain, in which reference TRBV2 and TRBJ1-6 provide the parts outside the CDR3, is EPEVTQTPSHQVTQMGQEVILRCVPISNHLYFYWYRQILGQKVEFLVSFYNNEISEKSEIFDDQFSVERPDGSNFTLKIRSTKLEDSAMYFCASAQGYNSPLHFGNGTRLTVT.

This clone was seen just once. The chain combines TRBV2 with TRBJ1-4; D remains ambiguous. Germline V gives CDR1 SNHLY, CDR2 FYNNEI. V lost 7 bases and J 7 bases, leaving 13 bases between the germline ends. The CDR3 consists of 13 residues. The CDR3 coding sequence is TGTGCCAGCACGGCGAAAGTCGGTGAAAAACTGTTTTTT. It yields the protein CASTAKVGEKLFF.

V and J are TRBV9 and TRBJ2-7, with 9 nucleotides matching TRBD2. Trimming at V came to 0 bases and at J to 3 bases, leaving 7 bases not matched to a gene. This CDR3 comprises 16 residues. In germline, CDR1 is SGDLS, CDR2 YYNGEE. This chain's CDR3 is CASSVGSMREGYEQYF. The CDR3 bases are TGTGCCAGCAGCGTAGGCTCCATGCGGGAGGGCTACGAGCAGTACTTC.

V is TRBV6-5 and J is TRBJ1-2, with a tentative D call TRBD1 (5 bases). V was trimmed by 11 bases and J by 6 bases, leaving 19 bases between them. The CDR3 spans 13 residues. The V gene's germline CDR1 is MNHEY and CDR2 SVGAGI. This CDR3 is CAVKRQGSDGYTF. DNA of the CDR3: TGTGCCGTAAAACGGCAGGGCAGCGATGGCTACACCTTC.

The chain employs TRBV9 and TRBJ2-1; 10 bases are shared with TRBD2. The junction had 18 bases not matched to a gene; V was cut back by 2 bases and J by 10 bases. The CDR3 length is 18 residues. Germline loops: CDR1 SGDLS, CDR2 YYNGEE. In DNA form, the CDR3 reads TGTGCCAGCAGCGTCCGAGGTAGCGGGAGGTACAATATCGGGGAGCAGTTCTTC. Translated, it gives CASSVRGSGRYNIGEQFF.

The J gene is TRBJ2-2, the V gene TRBV6-1; D is ambiguous. This CDR3 has 14 residues. The V gene's germline CDR1 is MNHNS and CDR2 SASEGT. Trimming cost V 7 bases and J 0 bases, with 9 bases left between them. The CDR3, as DNA: TGTGCCAGCACGGCTTCCGCGAACACCGGGGAGCTGTTTTTT. Protein sequence: CASTASANTGELFF.

V gene TRBV28 combines with J gene TRBJ2-2; the D is unclear. The CDR3 totals 13 residues. With 6 bases removed from V and 5 bases from J, the gap between germline ends came to 10 bases. Germline V gene data show CDR1 as MDHEN and CDR2 as SYDVKM. Here the CDR3 reads CASRIRETGELFF. The CDR3 DNA reads as TGTGCCAGCAGGATCAGAGAAACCGGGGAGCTGTTTTTT.

On this clone: A much larger clonotype is one base distant, so this may be a read error. The rearrangement links TRBV10-3 to TRBJ1-5; TRBD1 might be the D (5 bases). Germline lookup yields CDR1 ENHRY and CDR2 SYGVKD. This CDR3 has 14 residues. Trimming took off 8 bases at V and 11 bases at J, with 22 bases between the two ends. The CDR3 coding sequence is TGTGCCATCGGTGCCGGGACGGGCGCGGAGGCCCAGCATTTT. This sequence encodes CAIGAGTGAEAQHF.

The gene calls are TRBV27 and TRBJ2-6; perhaps TRBD1 as D (5 bases). Germline CDR1 MNHEY, CDR2 SMNVEV (reference sequence). V was pared by 7 bases and J by 0 bases, with 10 bases between. The CDR3 is 15 amino acids. In nucleotides, the CDR3 is TGTGCCAGCATGGGGCAGCTCTCTGGGGCCAACGTCCTGACTTTC. It is translated as CASMGQLSGANVLTF. The complete variable domain, with remaining parts taken from reference TRBV27 and TRBJ2-6, reads EAQVTQNPRYLITVTGKKLTVTCSQNMNHEYMSWYRQDPGLGLRQIYYSMNVEVTDKGDVPEGYKVSRKEKRNFPLILESPSPNQTSLYFCASMGQLSGANVLTFGAGSRLTVL.

The V call is TRBV11-2, the J call TRBJ1-6; a weak D match, TRBD1 (5 bases). V lost 1 base and J 10 bases, leaving 14 bases between the germline ends. There are 15 residues in the CDR3. Germline CDR1 SGHAT, CDR2 FQNNGV. CDR3 sequence: CASSLGDGGFSPLHF. CDR3 DNA sequence: TGTGCCAGCAGCTTAGGGGACGGAGGTTTCTCACCCCTCCACTTT.

This chain joins TRBV5-6 and TRBJ2-3, with 8 bases fitting TRBD1. The CDR3 extends over 13 amino acids. The germline gives CDR1 SGHDT, CDR2 YYEEEE. The V and J ends lost 4 bases and 4 bases, in that order; junction bases with no gene match: 2. CDR3 loop: CASSPDRADTQYF. CDR3 bases: TGTGCCAGCAGCCCGGACAGGGCAGATACGCAGTATTTT.

V gene TRBV5-4 combines with J gene TRBJ2-7; D perhaps matches TRBD1 (6 bases). V was shortened by 4 bases and J by 3 bases, with 11 bases between the two germline ends. Germline V lookup: CDR1 SGHNT, CDR2 YYREEE (reference sequence). This CDR3 is built from 13 residues. In DNA form, the CDR3 reads TGTGCCAGCAGCACCACAGGGTTCTACGAGCAGTACTTC. Residues: CASSTTGFYEQYF.

This chain connects TRBV28 to TRBJ2-7; 11 positions agree with TRBD2. The CDR3 totals 14 residues. The germline V gene encodes CDR1 MDHEN and CDR2 SYDVKM. The V and J ends lost 3 bases and 5 bases, in that order; junction bases with no gene match: 3. CDR3 in amino acids: CASSFSGRVDEQYF. CDR3 sequence (DNA): TGTGCCAGCAGTTTTAGCGGGAGGGTGGACGAGCAGTACTTC.